Listed below are T cell receptor beta chains from one sample, sequenced in a study of blood T cell repertoires in COVID-19. Data came from immunoSEQ multiplex PCR; TCRdb stores just in-frame clones and leaves some out. This table holds about 120,000 clones, 70% to 85% found once. Sequenced: peripheral blood. The source is a woman in her 70s with acute or convalescent COVID-19. Both conserved end residues are part of each CDR3. A D gene is named only where the DNA matches it firmly. The size entry is marked missing in some rows and otherwise reads once, few, many or a size class.

V	size	D	J	CDR3	DNA
TRBV6-2/TRBV6-3	NA	NA	TRBJ1-6	CASSYQLGTSAPLHF	TGTGCCAGCAGTTATCAATTAGGGACTTCTGCACCCCTCCACTTT
TRBV3-1/TRBV3-2	few	NA	TRBJ2-5	CASSQDGGTVAETQYF	TGTGCCAGCAGCCAAGATGGGGGGACTGTTGCGGAGACCCAGTACTTC
TRBV7-9	few	TRBD2	TRBJ2-5	CASSLVGGSGGQTQYF	TGTGCCAGCAGCTTAGTCGGAGGTAGCGGGGGTCAGACCCAGTACTTC
TRBV7-2	NA	NA	TRBJ1-3	CASSARRSSGNTIYF	TGTGCCAGCAGCGCGAGAAGGAGCTCTGGAAACACCATATATTTT
TRBV5-1	NA	NA	TRBJ1-4	CASSSGSGAFYEKLFF	TGCGCCAGCAGCTCAGGAAGCGGGGCCTTTTACGAAAAACTGTTTTTT
TRBV4-1	NA	NA	TRBJ2-3	CASSQAGQKTDTQYF	TGCGCCAGCAGCCAGGCGGGACAGAAAACAGATACGCAGTATTTT
TRBV6-2/TRBV6-3	NA	NA	TRBJ1-5	CASSSTRLYSYQPQHF	TGTGCCAGCAGTTCGACAAGGTTATACAGTTATCAGCCCCAGCATTTT
TRBV2	NA	TRBD2	TRBJ2-5	CASSESGGWETQYF	TGTGCCAGCAGTGAGAGCGGGGGGTGGGAGACCCAGTACTTC
TRBV7-2	NA	NA	TRBJ2-5	CASSLGGGGETQYF	TGTGCCAGCAGCTTAGGGGGAGGGGGAGAGACCCAGTACTTC
TRBV7-2	NA	TRBD1	TRBJ1-4	CASSANRGEKLFF	TGTGCCAGCAGCGCCAACAGGGGTGAAAAACTGTTTTTT
TRBV19	NA	NA	TRBJ1-6	CASSISQGNSPLHF	TGTGCCAGTAGTATAAGTCAGGGCAATTCACCCCTCCACTTT
TRBV19	once	NA	TRBJ1-3	CASSIMTPGNTIYF	TGTGCCAGTAGTATCATGACACCCGGAAACACCATATATTTT
TRBV5-5	NA	NA	TRBJ1-1	CASEPLSGTEAFF	TGTGCCAGCGAGCCTCTCTCGGGGACTGAAGCTTTCTTT
TRBV5-1	NA	TRBD1	TRBJ1-2	CASRDTGGSNYGYTF	TGCGCCAGCAGGGACACAGGGGGGAGTAACTATGGCTACACCTTC
TRBV19	NA	TRBD1	TRBJ1-5	CASSQPTGGRSNQPQHF	TGTGCCAGTAGTCAACCTACAGGGGGTCGAAGCAATCAGCCCCAGCATTTT
TRBV7-2	NA	TRBD1	TRBJ1-2	CASSPGLDRGSRNYGYTF	TGTGCCAGCAGCCCTGGGTTGGACAGGGGCAGCCGAAACTATGGCTACACCTTC
TRBV5-1	few	NA	TRBJ1-1	CASSFGPLTGRNTEAFF	TGCGCCAGCAGCTTTGGACCTCTAACAGGGAGGAACACTGAAGCTTTCTTT
TRBV10-2	NA	NA	TRBJ2-6	CASSLVSGANVLTF	TGCGCCAGCAGCCTAGTGTCTGGGGCCAACGTCCTGACTTTC
TRBV5-6	NA	NA	TRBJ1-4	CASSLATGANEKLFF	TGTGCCAGCAGCTTGGCCACAGGAGCTAATGAAAAACTGTTTTTT
TRBV10-3	NA	TRBD2	TRBJ2-5	CAIKRSGGGQETQYF	TGTGCCATCAAGAGAAGCGGGGGAGGTCAAGAGACCCAGTACTTC
TRBV25-1	NA	NA	TRBJ1-6	CASTQPGVNSPLHF	TGTGCCAGCACCCAGCCGGGAGTTAATTCACCCCTCCACTTT
TRBV27	NA	TRBD2	TRBJ2-7	CASSFLSGLASGEQYF	TGTGCCAGCAGTTTCCTTTCAGGACTAGCGTCTGGAGAGCAGTACTTC
TRBV2	NA	NA	TRBJ1-1	CASSVQVWTEAFF	TGTGCCAGCAGTGTGCAGGTTTGGACTGAAGCTTTCTTT
TRBV5-6	NA	TRBD1	TRBJ2-3	CASSGTGTGDTQYF	TGTGCCAGCAGCGGAACAGGGACAGGAGATACGCAGTATTTT
TRBV30	few	TRBD1	TRBJ1-2	CAWKIRQGTNYGYTF	TGTGCCTGGAAAATAAGACAGGGAACTAACTATGGCTACACCTTC
TRBV21-1	NA	NA	TRBJ2-1	CASSKARQGMVSEQFF	TGTGCCAGCAGCAAAGCGAGACAGGGGATGGTATCTGAGCAGTTCTTC
TRBV30	NA	TRBD1	TRBJ2-3	CAWVDGTGTDTQYF	TGTGCCTGGGTGGACGGGACAGGCACAGATACGCAGTATTTT
TRBV6-2/TRBV6-3	NA	TRBD2	TRBJ2-2	CASSYRTSGVTGELFF	TGTGCCAGCAGTTACCGGACTAGCGGGGTTACCGGGGAGCTGTTTTTT
TRBV18	once	NA	TRBJ1-2	CASSPSWTDGYTF	TGTGCCAGCTCACCCTCCTGGACAGATGGCTACACCTTC
TRBV27	NA	NA	TRBJ2-3	CATKGAKTSTDTQYF	TGTGCCACAAAAGGGGCTAAAACCTCCACAGATACGCAGTATTTT
TRBV19	NA	NA	TRBJ1-6	CASSMAERRSPLHF	TGTGCCAGTAGTATGGCCGAGCGTCGGTCACCCCTCCACTTT
TRBV2	NA	NA	TRBJ1-1	CASSDGPGTEAFF	TGTGCCAGCAGTGACGGGCCGGGGACTGAAGCTTTCTTT
TRBV24-1	NA	NA	TRBJ1-2	CATSDPAGYTF	TGTGCCACCAGTGATCCCGCGGGCTACACCTTC